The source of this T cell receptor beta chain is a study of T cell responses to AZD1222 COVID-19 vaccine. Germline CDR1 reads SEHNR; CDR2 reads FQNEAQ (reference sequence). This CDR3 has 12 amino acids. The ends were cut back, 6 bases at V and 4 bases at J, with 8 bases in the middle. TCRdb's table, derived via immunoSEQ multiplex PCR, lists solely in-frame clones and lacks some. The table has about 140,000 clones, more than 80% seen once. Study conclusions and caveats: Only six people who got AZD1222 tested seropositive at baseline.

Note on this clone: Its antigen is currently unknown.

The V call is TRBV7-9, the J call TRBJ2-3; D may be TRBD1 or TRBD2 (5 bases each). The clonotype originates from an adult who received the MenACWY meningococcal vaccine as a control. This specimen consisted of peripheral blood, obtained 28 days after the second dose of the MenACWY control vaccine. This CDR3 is CASSRDPDTQYF. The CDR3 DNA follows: TGTGCCAGCAGTCGGGACCCAGATACGCAGTATTTT.